These 32 T cell receptor beta chains were all obtained from the same sample, sequenced in a study of blood T cells in healthy people across ages. A J-beta primer mix and a sample-barcoded 5' primer were used in a second PCR of roughly 7 to 12 cycles. In TCRdb, the 5' RACE reads were re-called with MiXCR into one record per CDR3 protein. The sample lists around 780,000 distinct CDR3 sequences, about 56% occurring once. The specimen was blood. The source of these receptors is a man between 40 and 49 years old in good health.

The rearrangement uses TRBV20-1 and TRBJ2-1; 7 bases align to TRBD2. The length of the CDR3 is 14 residues. The ends lost 5 bases at V and 3 bases at J; junction bases unmatched: 7. Germline V gene lookup returns CDR1 DFQATT and CDR2 SNEGSKA (reference sequence). The CDR3 sequence: CSAEGWDYYNEQFF. The CDR3 region has the DNA TGCAGTGCTGAAGGATGGGACTACTACAATGAGCAGTTCTTC.

This chain joins TRBV7-9 and TRBJ1-5, with unresolved D. This CDR3 comprises 13 residues. V lost 4 bases to trimming and J lost 5 bases, with 9 bases between them. Looked up from germline, CDR1 is SEHNR and CDR2 is FQNEAQ (reference sequence). CDR3 loop: CASSYQKDQPQHF. The CDR3 coding sequence is TGTGCCAGCAGCTACCAGAAAGATCAGCCCCAGCATTTT.

This clonotype was counted a few times. The chain combines TRBV7-2 with TRBJ2-5; TRBD2 matches 15 bases. The J call may not be correct, given that the DNA end is closer to TRBJ2-7. The germline CDR1 and CDR2 sequences are SGHTA and FQGNSA. The CDR3 is 18 amino acids. The CDR3 DNA sequence: TGTGCCAGCAGCTTATCTTTCGGGACTAGCGGGAGGTTAGTCGAGCAGTACTTC. Its protein product is CASSLSFGTSGRLVEQYF.

This clonotype was seen many times. The CDR3 here is CASSQVGSDTQYF. Written as DNA, the CDR3 is TGCGCCAGCAGCCAGGTGGGGTCAGATACGCAGTATTTT. This chain connects TRBV4-1 to TRBJ2-3; D not resolved. The CDR3 extends over 13 amino acids. Germline V gives CDR1 MGHRA, CDR2 YSYEKL. The V end was cut by 3 bases, the J end by 4 bases, with 8 bases between.

This clonotype was seen once. The chain has TRBV18 and TRBJ2-1; the match to TRBD1 covers 9 bases. The CDR3 runs 14 residues. V lost 3 bases to trimming and J lost 7 bases; unmatched junction nucleotides: 4. The V gene's germline CDR1 is KGHSH and CDR2 LQKENI. The CDR3 bases are TGTGCCAGCTCACCTAACAGGGGGCGGAATGAGCAGTTCTTC. It specifies CASSPNRGRNEQFF.

This clonotype was recorded a few times. The chain combines TRBV4-3 with TRBJ2-7, with D perhaps TRBD2 (5 bases). V was clipped by 0 bases and J by 0 bases, with 12 bases between them. The germline CDR1 and CDR2 sequences are LGHNA and YSLEER. The CDR3 covers 16 residues. In DNA form, the CDR3 reads TGCGCCAGCAGCCAAGATTGGGCGGCGGGCTCCTACGAGCAGTACTTC. Amino acid sequence: CASSQDWAAGSYEQYF.

This clonotype was observed a handful of times. The chain couples TRBV3-1 to TRBJ1-5; D call uncertain. The germline V gene encodes CDR1 LGHDT and CDR2 YNNKEL (reference sequence). The length of the CDR3 is 14 residues. Trimming cost V 1 base and J 5 bases, with 9 bases left between them. The CDR3: CASSQAPPDQPQHF. The CDR3 DNA follows: TGTGCCAGCAGCCAAGCCCCCCCAGATCAGCCCCAGCATTTT.

Details on this clonotype: Mismatch with germline at one junction end may stem from a read error. The genes are TRBV9 and TRBJ2-3, with TRBD2 as a possible D gene (7 bases). Germline V CDR1 and CDR2: SGDLS, YYNGEE. There are 13 residues in the CDR3. This CDR3 is CASSEGGQDTQYF. CDR3 bases: TGTGCCAGCAGTGAGGGGGGGCAGGATACACAGTATTTT. The full variable domain, in which reference TRBV9 and TRBJ2-3 provide the parts outside the CDR3, is DSGVTQTPKHLITATGQRVTLRCSPRSGDLSVYWYQQSLDQGLQFLIQYYNGEERAKGNILERFSAQQFPDLHSELNLSSLELGDSALYFCASSEGGQDTQYFGPGTRLTVL.

The chain has TRBV6-5 and TRBJ2-6; D gene unclear. Germline CDR1 MNHEY, CDR2 SVGAGI. The CDR3 has 15 residues. Between the trimmed V and J ends, which lost 9 bases and 2 bases, there was a span of 14 bases. The CDR3 region has the DNA TGTGCCAGTCGAACAGCCGAACCTGGGGCCAACGTCCTGACTTTC. Translating gives CASRTAEPGANVLTF.

This clonotype has just a few counts. The CDR3 DNA is TGTGCCAGCAGTTCTACCGGGACAGGGGGCGAAGGATCTGGGGCCAACGTCCTGACTTTC. Translation gives CASSSTGTGGEGSGANVLTF. The chain combines TRBV2 with TRBJ2-6; 12 bases fit TRBD1. The CDR3 has 20 amino acids. Germline trimming cut 5 bases from V and 1 base from J; bases unmatched to any gene: 12. Germline loops: CDR1 SNHLY, CDR2 FYNNEI.

The chain employs TRBV29-1 and TRBJ1-5; no clear D. V lost 7 bases to trimming and J lost 2 bases, with 12 bases between them. The germline gives CDR1 SQVTM, CDR2 ANQGSEA. CDR3 length: 13 residues. The CDR3 protein is CSAQPGGNQPQHF. Here the CDR3 DNA reads TGCAGCGCCCAACCCGGAGGCAATCAGCCCCAGCATTTT.

The V call is TRBV29-1, the J call TRBJ2-7; 11 nucleotides match TRBD2. The CDR3 totals 17 residues. The V segment lost 7 bases and the J segment 2 bases; nucleotides outside the gene matches: 16. CDR1 and CDR2 (germline): SQVTM, ANQGSEA. The CDR3 nucleotides read TGCAGCGCCAATGGGGGGAGACTAGCGGGATCTCCCTACGAGCAGTACTTC. It translates to CSANGGRLAGSPYEQYF.

The gene calls are TRBV28 and TRBJ1-2; a possible D gene is TRBD1 (5 bases). Deletions cut 5 bases from V and 3 bases from J, with 10 bases between. Per the germline V gene, CDR1 is MDHEN and CDR2 is SYDVKM. This CDR3 has 13 residues. Here the CDR3 reads CASSDDSYYGYTF. CDR3 sequence (DNA): TGTGCCAGCAGTGACGACAGCTACTATGGCTACACCTTC.

The chain couples TRBV7-3 to TRBJ2-1; 8 nucleotides match TRBD2. Germline V gene data show CDR1 as SGHTA and CDR2 as FQGTGA. This CDR3 comprises 16 residues. Unmatched junction bases numbered 16, after V lost 6 bases and J lost 9 bases. CDR3: CASSSRSGSVNGEQFF. CDR3 DNA sequence: TGTGCCAGCAGTTCTAGAAGCGGGAGTGTAAATGGTGAGCAGTTCTTC.

V usage is TRBV30 and J usage is TRBJ1-5; D ambiguous. Trimming left V 2 bases short and J 7 bases short, with 15 bases between. The CDR3 is 14 residues long. Germline-derived CDR1 and CDR2 are GTSNPN and SVGIG (reference sequence). The chain's CDR3 is CAWSFRGLGQPQHF. CDR3 nucleotides: TGTGCCTGGAGTTTTCGAGGGCTAGGGCAGCCCCAGCATTTT. The full variable domain, in which reference TRBV30 and TRBJ1-5 provide the parts outside the CDR3, is SQTIHQWPATLVQPVGSPLSLECTVEGTSNPNLYWYRQAAGRGLQLLFYSVGIGQISSEVPQNLSASRPQDRQFILSSKKLLLSDSGFYLCAWSFRGLGQPQHFGDGTRLSIL.

This clonotype was detected only a few times. This chain connects TRBV5-1 to TRBJ2-2, with TRBD2 identical over 9 bases. The CDR3 extends over 16 amino acids. V lost 1 base, J lost 2 bases, and 3 bases stayed unmatched. Germline loops: CDR1 SGHRS, CDR2 YFSETQ. CDR3 DNA: TGCGCCAGCAGCTTGACGGGACTAGCAAACACCGGGGAGCTGTTTTTT. Translating gives CASSLTGLANTGELFF.

This clonotype was counted only a few times. This chain joins TRBV7-2 and TRBJ2-3; D remains unclear. V was clipped by 2 bases and J by 0 bases, with 15 bases between them. Germline CDR1 is SGHTA and CDR2 is FQGNSA. CDR3 length: 17 residues. For the CDR3, the DNA is TGTGCCAGCAGCTTATACGGAGACCTTACTAGCACAGATACGCAGTATTTT. Protein product: CASSLYGDLTSTDTQYF.

This clonotype was recorded a few times. This chain joins TRBV7-2 and TRBJ2-3; possible D gene TRBD2, 6 bases. V was trimmed by 5 bases and J by 6 bases, leaving 12 bases between them. The CDR3 length is 13 residues. Germline lookup yields CDR1 SGHTA and CDR2 FQGNSA. CDR3 sequence reads: CASSPTSSDTQYF. Written as DNA, the CDR3 is TGTGCCAGCAGCCCTACTAGCTCTGATACGCAGTATTTT.

In this sample, this clonotype turned up once. The chain links TRBV7-9 to TRBJ1-6, with D possibly matching TRBD1 (5 bases). Trimming took off 3 bases at V and 15 bases at J, with 18 bases between the two ends. This CDR3 region has 14 residues. Germline loops: CDR1 SEHNR, CDR2 FQNEAQ (reference sequence). CDR3 residues: CASSFGTRKRVLHF. CDR3 coding DNA: TGTGCCAGCAGCTTCGGGACCCGGAAACGAGTCCTCCACTTT. The full variable domain, with the rest looked up from reference TRBV7-9 and TRBJ1-6, is DTGVSQNPRHKITKRGQNVTFRCDPISEHNRLYWYRQTLGQGPEFLTYFQNEAQLEKSRLLSDRFSAERPKGSFSTLEIQRTEQGDSAMYLCASSFGTRKRVLHFGNGTRLTVT.

The chain links TRBV2 to TRBJ2-5; D is perhaps TRBD1 or TRBD2 (5 bases each). With the DNA end fitting TRBJ2-7 better, the J assignment may be wrong. The CDR3 has 13 residues. Germline values: CDR1 SNHLY, CDR2 FYNNEI. The CDR3 is CAGGAGISYEQYF. In DNA form, the CDR3 reads TGTGCCGGTGGGGCCGGGATTAGCTACGAGCAGTACTTC.

The genes are TRBV29-1 and TRBJ2-7; 9 nucleotides match TRBD1. Germline CDR1 SQVTM, CDR2 ANQGSEA. The J segment lost 5 bases and the V segment lost 1 base, leaving 9 bases of the junction unmatched. The length of the CDR3 is 15 residues. This CDR3 reads CSVEGGTGNLNEQYF. The CDR3 bases are TGCAGCGTTGAAGGGGGGACAGGGAATCTCAACGAGCAGTACTTC.

The chain couples TRBV18 to TRBJ1-2; 7 bases map to TRBD1. The junction had 6 bases not matched to a gene; V was cut back by 0 bases and J by 5 bases. The CDR3 extends over 15 amino acids. Germline loops: CDR1 KGHSH, CDR2 LQKENI. This chain's CDR3 is CASSPPGQSFYGYTF. CDR3 DNA: TGTGCCAGCTCACCACCGGGACAGTCCTTTTATGGCTACACCTTC.

V is TRBV20-1 and J is TRBJ1-1; TRBD1 is a possible D gene (6 bases). V lost 2 bases and J lost 0, with 13 bases in between. The CDR3 sequence is 15 residues long. The germline V gene encodes CDR1 DFQATT and CDR2 SNEGSKA (reference sequence). CDR3: CSARYRELVNTEAFF. CDR3 coding DNA: TGCAGTGCTAGATACAGGGAGTTAGTGAACACTGAAGCTTTCTTT.

This clonotype was observed a handful of times. The rearrangement uses TRBV20-1 and TRBJ1-5; 9 bases align to TRBD1. CDR1 is DFQATT and CDR2 is SNEGSKA in the germline V gene (reference sequence). The CDR3 covers 14 residues. V lost 6 bases and J lost 4; bases outside the gene matches: 7. The CDR3 loop is CSARGDRANQPQHF. The CDR3 nucleotides read TGCAGTGCCCGGGGGGACAGGGCGAATCAGCCCCAGCATTTT.

The genes are TRBV11-1 and TRBJ2-5, with 9 positions matching TRBD1. Germline loops: CDR1 SGHAT, CDR2 FQDESV (reference sequence). The J segment lost 3 bases and the V segment lost 2 bases, leaving 10 bases of the junction unmatched. This CDR3 comprises 17 residues. The CDR3 DNA follows: TGTGCCAGCAGCTTATTTTTGTCTGGGACAGGGAAAGAGACCCAGTACTTC. Translation: CASSLFLSGTGKETQYF. The full variable domain, with the rest looked up from reference TRBV11-1 and TRBJ2-5, is EAEVAQSPRYKITEKSQAVAFWCDPISGHATLYWYRQILGQGPELLVQFQDESVVDDSQLPKDRFSAERLKGVDSTLKIQPAELGDSAMYLCASSLFLSGTGKETQYFGPGTRLLVL.

This clonotype was seen only a few times. The rearrangement joins TRBV10-2 to TRBJ2-6; D ambiguous. Germline CDR1 and CDR2: WSHSY and SAAADI. The CDR3 is made up of 16 amino acids. Trimming shortened V by 2 bases and J by 0 bases, and 8 bases separated the two germline ends. CDR3 coding DNA: TGCGCCAGCAGTGAGGGGGTCGGCTCTGGGGCCAACGTCCTGACTTTC. Its protein is CASSEGVGSGANVLTF.

J is TRBJ2-7 and V is TRBV12-3 or TRBV12-4; 9 nucleotides line up with TRBD1. Losses at the gene ends were 5 bases for V and 5 bases for J; bases not matched to a gene: 10. This CDR3 has 15 amino acids. Written as DNA, the CDR3 is TGTGCCAGCAGTCCAGACAGGGGGTTAGTCCACGAGCAGTACTTC. Translating gives CASSPDRGLVHEQYF.

This clonotype appeared a few times. The genes are TRBV6-7 and TRBJ2-3; D unresolved. TRBV6-7 is identified as an open reading frame with a role that is uncertain. Trimming took 5 bases from V and 7 from J, leaving 10 bases between them. This CDR3 is 12 amino acids long. The CDR3 loop reads CASSPVRYTQYF. The DNA for the CDR3 is TGTGCCAGCAGTCCCGTACGGTATACGCAGTATTTT.

The rearrangement joins TRBV12-3 or TRBV12-4 to TRBJ1-3, with D possibly matching TRBD1 (5 bases). The CDR3 contains 15 residues. Trimming stripped 6 bases from V and 4 bases from J, with 16 bases between. CDR3 nucleotides: TGTGCCAGCAGGCAAACGGGGGGAAGGGGAAACACCATATATTTT. Its translation: CASRQTGGRGNTIYF.

The chain uses TRBV9 and TRBJ1-1; TRBD1 is a possible D gene (6 bases). Trimming left V 4 bases short and J 1 base short, with 17 bases between. Germline values: CDR1 SGDLS, CDR2 YYNGEE. The CDR3 spans 16 residues. The CDR3 bases are TGTGCCAGCAGCCCCCAACGTCCAGGGGAGAACACTGAAGCTTTCTTT. Translating gives CASSPQRPGENTEAFF.

The CDR3 DNA sequence: TGTGCCAGCAGCCAAGAAAGAGTGTCTGAAGCTTTCTTT. This encodes CASSQERVSEAFF. V and J are TRBV14 and TRBJ1-1; no reliable D call. V lost 0 bases and J 6 bases, leaving 8 bases between the germline ends. The CDR3 length is 13 residues. Germline CDR1 and CDR2: SGHDN and FVKESK.

CDR3: CASSLDAATNEKLFF. The CDR3 nucleotides read TGCGCCAGCAGCTTGGACGCTGCAACTAATGAAAAACTGTTTTTT. This chain links TRBV5-1 with TRBJ1-4; the D is unclear. Germline loops: CDR1 SGHRS, CDR2 YFSETQ. CDR3 length equals 15 residues. V lost 0 bases, J lost 0 bases, and 6 bases lay in between.